These T cell receptor beta chains were read from a single sample in a study of blood T cell repertoires in COVID-19. Only in-frame clones appear in the TCRdb table, and some are missing; sequencing was by immunoSEQ multiplex PCR. The top ten clones hold around 13% of a sample with 130,000 to 150,000 clones, around 76% of them seen once. The specimen was peripheral blood. These receptors were collected from a man aged 80 or over with acute or convalescent COVID-19. Each CDR3 is given without its conserved first and last residue.

J gene,V gene,CDR3 protein
TRBJ2-2,TRBV6-5,ASQRGELF
TRBJ1-1,TRBV6-5,ASSPTGIRTEAF
TRBJ1-5,TRBV19,ASSIPTSGSNQPQH
TRBJ2-7,TRBV10-3,AISPGTGSYEQY
TRBJ2-4,TRBV7-2,ASSLRGGRGAKNIQY
TRBJ2-5,TRBV19,ASSISYQETQY
TRBJ1-4,TRBV18,ASSLTTGENEKLF
TRBJ2-7,TRBV12-3/TRBV12-4,ASSLKTGDEQY
TRBJ2-5,TRBV7-2,ASSLGSGGPSLETQY
TRBJ1-1,TRBV5-1,ASSLVGGLSTEAF
TRBJ2-1,TRBV6-2/TRBV6-3,ASSTPPGLADHNEQF
TRBJ1-1,TRBV19,ASGRQGFTEAF
TRBJ1-2,TRBV29-1,SVEGQGGDYT
TRBJ2-7,TRBV7-6,ASSLRPSGVHEQY
TRBJ2-7,TRBV11-2,ASSLGTVSYEQY
TRBJ1-6,TRBV28,ASSSNTPRDNSPLH
TRBJ2-7,TRBV5-1,ASTPGQGAYEQY
TRBJ1-6,TRBV5-1,ASSLEGQPRSPLH
TRBJ2-3,TRBV11-2,ASSPRTSRPTDTQY
TRBJ2-7,TRBV3-1/TRBV3-2,ASSRGAGGKGGYEQY
TRBJ1-3,TRBV6-5,ASSTGGSGNTIY
TRBJ2-2,TRBV27,ASRVAASTGELF
TRBJ2-7,TRBV6-2/TRBV6-3,ASSYSRTVQTYEQY
TRBJ1-4,TRBV11-1,ASSFGSTGMEKLF
TRBJ1-2,TRBV12-3/TRBV12-4,ASSLLGYT
TRBJ1-5,TRBV4-1,ASSQVEYSNQPQH